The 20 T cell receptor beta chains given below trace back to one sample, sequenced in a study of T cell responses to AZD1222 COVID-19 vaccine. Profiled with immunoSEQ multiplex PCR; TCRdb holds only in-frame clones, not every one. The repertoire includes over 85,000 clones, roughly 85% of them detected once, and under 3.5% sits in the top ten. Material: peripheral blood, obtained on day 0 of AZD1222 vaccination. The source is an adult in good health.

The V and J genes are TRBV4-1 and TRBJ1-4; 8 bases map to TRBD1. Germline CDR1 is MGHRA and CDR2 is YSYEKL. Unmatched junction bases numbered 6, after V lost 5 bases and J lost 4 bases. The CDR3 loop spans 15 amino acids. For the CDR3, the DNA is TGCGCCAGCAGCGCGCCCGGACAGGGTAATGAAAAACTGTTTTTT. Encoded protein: CASSAPGQGNEKLFF.

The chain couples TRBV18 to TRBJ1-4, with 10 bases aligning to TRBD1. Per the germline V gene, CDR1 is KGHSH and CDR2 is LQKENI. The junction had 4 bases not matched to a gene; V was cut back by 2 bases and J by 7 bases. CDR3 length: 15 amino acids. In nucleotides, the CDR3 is TGTGCCAGCTCACCAGTGACAGGGGGCTCTGAAAAACTGTTTTTT. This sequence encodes CASSPVTGGSEKLFF.

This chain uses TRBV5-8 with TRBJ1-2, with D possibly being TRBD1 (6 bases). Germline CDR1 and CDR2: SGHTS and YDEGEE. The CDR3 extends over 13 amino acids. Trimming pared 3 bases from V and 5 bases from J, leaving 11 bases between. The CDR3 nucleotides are TGTGCCAGCAGCTCCCGGACAGAATATGGCTACACCTTC. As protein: CASSSRTEYGYTF.

CDR3 loop: CASRSQGTQGNIQYF. For the CDR3, the DNA is TGTGCCAGTAGGTCACAGGGCACACAGGGGAACATTCAGTACTTC. The genes are TRBV19 and TRBJ2-4, with 7 bases that match TRBD1. The trim removed 6 bases at V and 7 bases at J, leaving 12 bases unmatched. The germline V gene has CDR1 LNHDA and CDR2 SQIVND (reference sequence). The CDR3 consists of 15 residues.

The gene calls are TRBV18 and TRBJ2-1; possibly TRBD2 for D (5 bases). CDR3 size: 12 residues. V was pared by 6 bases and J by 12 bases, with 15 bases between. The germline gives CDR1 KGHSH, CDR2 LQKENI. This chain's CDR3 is CASSRDYDGQFF. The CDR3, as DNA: TGTGCCAGCTCCCGCGACTATGACGGGCAGTTCTTC.

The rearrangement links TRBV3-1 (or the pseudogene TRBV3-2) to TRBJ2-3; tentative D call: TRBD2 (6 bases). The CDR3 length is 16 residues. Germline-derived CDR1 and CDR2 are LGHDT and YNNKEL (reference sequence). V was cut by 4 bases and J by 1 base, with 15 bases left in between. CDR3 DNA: TGTGCCAGCAGCCCTCAGACTAGTTCGGGCACAGATACGCAGTATTTT. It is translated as CASSPQTSSGTDTQYF.

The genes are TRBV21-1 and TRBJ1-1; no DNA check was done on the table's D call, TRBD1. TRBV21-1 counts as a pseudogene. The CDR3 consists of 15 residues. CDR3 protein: CARSHLQGKNTEAFF. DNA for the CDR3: TGTGCCAGATCTCACCTCCAGGGGAAGAACACTGAAGCTTTCTTT.

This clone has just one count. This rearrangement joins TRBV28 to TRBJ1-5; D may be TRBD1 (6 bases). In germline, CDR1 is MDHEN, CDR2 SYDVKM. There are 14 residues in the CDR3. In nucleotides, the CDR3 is TGTTGGGCAGGGGCCCCCTATAGCAATCAGCCCCAGCATTTT. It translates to CWAGAPYSNQPQHF. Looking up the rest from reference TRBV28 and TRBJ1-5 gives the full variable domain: DVKVTQSSRYLVKRTGEKVFLECVQDMDHENMFWYRQDPGLGLRLIYFSYDVKMKEKGDIPEGYSVSREKKERFSLILESASTNQTSMYLCWAGAPYSNQPQHFGDGTRLSIL.

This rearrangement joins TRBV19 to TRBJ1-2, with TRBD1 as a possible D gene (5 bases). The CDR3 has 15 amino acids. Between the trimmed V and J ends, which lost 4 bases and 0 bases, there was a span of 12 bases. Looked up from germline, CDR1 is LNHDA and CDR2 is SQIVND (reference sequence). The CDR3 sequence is CASSNRGTANYGYTF. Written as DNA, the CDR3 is TGTGCCAGTAGTAACCGAGGGACTGCTAACTATGGCTACACCTTC.

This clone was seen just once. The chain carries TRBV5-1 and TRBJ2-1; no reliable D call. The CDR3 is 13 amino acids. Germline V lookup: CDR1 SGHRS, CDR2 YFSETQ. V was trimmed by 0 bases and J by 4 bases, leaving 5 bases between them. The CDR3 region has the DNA TGCGCCAGCAGCTTGGGTCTATACAATGAGCAGTTCTTC. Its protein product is CASSLGLYNEQFF.

The CDR3 loop is CASSLRQGNNSPLHF. The DNA for the CDR3 is TGTGCCAGCAGTTTAAGGCAGGGCAATAATTCACCCCTCCACTTT. The chain has TRBV27 and TRBJ1-6, with D possibly matching TRBD1 (5 bases). The V and J ends lost 2 bases and 5 bases respectively, with 10 bases between them. Germline CDR1 reads MNHEY; CDR2 reads SMNVEV (reference sequence). The CDR3 runs to 15 residues.

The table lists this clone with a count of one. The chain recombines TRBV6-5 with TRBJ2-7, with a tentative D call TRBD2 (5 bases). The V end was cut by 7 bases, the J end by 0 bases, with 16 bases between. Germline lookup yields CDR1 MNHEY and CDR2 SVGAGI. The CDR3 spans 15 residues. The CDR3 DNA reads TGTGCCAGCAAATCGCGGGCCTTGAGCTCCTACGAGCAGTACTTC. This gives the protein CASKSRALSSYEQYF.

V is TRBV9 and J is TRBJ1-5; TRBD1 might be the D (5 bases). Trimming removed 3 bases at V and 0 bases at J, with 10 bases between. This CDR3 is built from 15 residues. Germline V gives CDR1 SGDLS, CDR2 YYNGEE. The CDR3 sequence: CASSAGLYSNQPQHF. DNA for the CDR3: TGTGCCAGCAGCGCGGGACTTTATAGCAATCAGCCCCAGCATTTT. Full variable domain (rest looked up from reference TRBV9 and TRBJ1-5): DSGVTQTPKHLITATGQRVTLRCSPRSGDLSVYWYQQSLDQGLQFLIQYYNGEERAKGNILERFSAQQFPDLHSELNLSSLELGDSALYFCASSAGLYSNQPQHFGDGTRLSIL.

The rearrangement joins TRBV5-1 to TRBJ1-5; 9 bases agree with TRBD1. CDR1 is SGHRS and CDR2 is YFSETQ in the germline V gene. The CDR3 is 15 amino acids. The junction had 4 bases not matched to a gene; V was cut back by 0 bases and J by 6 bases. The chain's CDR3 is CASSLGTGDSQPQHF. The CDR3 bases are TGCGCCAGCAGCTTGGGGACAGGGGATAGTCAGCCCCAGCATTTT.

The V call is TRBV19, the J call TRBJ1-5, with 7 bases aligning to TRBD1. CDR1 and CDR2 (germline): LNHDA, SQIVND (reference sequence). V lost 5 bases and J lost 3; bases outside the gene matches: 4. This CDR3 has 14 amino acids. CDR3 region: CASSDRAINQPQHF. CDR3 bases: TGTGCCAGTAGTGACAGGGCCATCAATCAGCCCCAGCATTTT.

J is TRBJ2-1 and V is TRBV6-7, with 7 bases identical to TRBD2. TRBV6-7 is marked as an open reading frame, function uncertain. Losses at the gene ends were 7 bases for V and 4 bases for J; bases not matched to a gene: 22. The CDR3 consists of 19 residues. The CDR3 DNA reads TGTGCCAGCATCGCGGCCCCAGGGAGTCTAGCGGAGGGGTACAATGAGCAGTTCTTC. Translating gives CASIAAPGSLAEGYNEQFF.

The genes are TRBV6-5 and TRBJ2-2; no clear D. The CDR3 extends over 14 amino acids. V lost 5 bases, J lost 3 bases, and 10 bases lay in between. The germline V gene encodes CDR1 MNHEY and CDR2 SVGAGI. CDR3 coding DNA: TGTGCCAGCAGTCAGAGGTGGGACACCGGGGAGCTGTTTTTT. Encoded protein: CASSQRWDTGELFF.

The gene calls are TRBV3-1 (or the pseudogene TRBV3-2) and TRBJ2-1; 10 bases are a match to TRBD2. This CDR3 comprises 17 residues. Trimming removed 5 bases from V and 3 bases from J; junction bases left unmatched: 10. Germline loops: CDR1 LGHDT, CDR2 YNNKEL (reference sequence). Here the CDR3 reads CASSDPSGSFSYNEQFF. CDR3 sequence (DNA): TGTGCCAGCAGCGATCCTAGCGGGAGTTTTAGCTACAATGAGCAGTTCTTC.

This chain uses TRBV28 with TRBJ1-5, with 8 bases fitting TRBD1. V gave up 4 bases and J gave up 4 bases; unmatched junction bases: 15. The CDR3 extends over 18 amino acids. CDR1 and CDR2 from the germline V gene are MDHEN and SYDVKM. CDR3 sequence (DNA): TGTGCCAGCAGTTCGGACAGGGACATTTTTAAAGAAAATCAGCCCCAGCATTTT. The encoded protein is CASSSDRDIFKENQPQHF. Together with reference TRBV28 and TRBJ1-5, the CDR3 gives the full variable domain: DVKVTQSSRYLVKRTGEKVFLECVQDMDHENMFWYRQDPGLGLRLIYFSYDVKMKEKGDIPEGYSVSREKKERFSLILESASTNQTSMYLCASSSDRDIFKENQPQHFGDGTRLSIL.

The CDR3 reads CASSLVLYNSPLHF. CDR3 DNA sequence: TGTGCCAGCAGCTTAGTGCTTTATAATTCACCCCTCCACTTT. The rearrangement joins TRBV7-8 to TRBJ1-6; D unresolved. This CDR3 is built from 14 residues. Between the trimmed V and J ends, which lost 1 base and 4 bases, there was a span of 5 bases. Germline V CDR1 and CDR2: SGHVS, FQNEAQ.